The present TCR beta chain was sequenced within a study of T cell responses to AZD1222 COVID-19 vaccine. Overall study results and limits: Recipients of two AZD1222 doses showed rising Spike-specific TCR breadth and depth.

The assay was immunoSEQ multiplex PCR, and TCRdb's table has in-frame clones only and misses some. The profile shows about 83,000 clones, more than 70% of them singletons. Germline V gives CDR1 SEHNR, CDR2 FQNEAQ (reference sequence). Deletions cut 2 bases from V and 3 bases from J, with 16 bases between. The CDR3 runs to 16 residues. Details on this clone: What it recognizes is unknown.

The input for sequencing was peripheral blood, taken on day 0 of AZD1222 vaccination. The chain joins TRBV7-9 to TRBJ2-5, with D possibly being TRBD1 or TRBD2 (5 bases each). The sequence was obtained from an adult in good health. In nucleotides, the CDR3 is TGTGCCAGCAGCTTACTCCCGAGGGGTAGGGAAGAGACCCAGTACTTC. Translating it yields CASSLLPRGREETQYF.